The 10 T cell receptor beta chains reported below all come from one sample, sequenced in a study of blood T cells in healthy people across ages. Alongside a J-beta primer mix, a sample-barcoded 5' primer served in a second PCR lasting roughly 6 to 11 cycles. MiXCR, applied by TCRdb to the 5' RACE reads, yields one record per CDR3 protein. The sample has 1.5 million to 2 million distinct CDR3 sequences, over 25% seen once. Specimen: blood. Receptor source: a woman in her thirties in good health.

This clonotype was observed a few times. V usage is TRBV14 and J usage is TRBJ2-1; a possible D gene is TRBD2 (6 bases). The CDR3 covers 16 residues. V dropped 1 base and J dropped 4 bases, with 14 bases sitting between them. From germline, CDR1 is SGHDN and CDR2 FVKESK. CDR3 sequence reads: CASSQVGAGLYNEQFF. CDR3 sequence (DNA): TGTGCCAGCAGCCAAGTTGGGGCCGGACTATACAATGAGCAGTTCTTC.

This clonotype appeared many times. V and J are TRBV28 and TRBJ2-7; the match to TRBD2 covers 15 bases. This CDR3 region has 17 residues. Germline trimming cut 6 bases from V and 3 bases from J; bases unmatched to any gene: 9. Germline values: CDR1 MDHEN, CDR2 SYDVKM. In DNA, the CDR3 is TGTGCCAGCAGCCCTACCCTGGGACTAGCGGGGGGCTACGAGCAGTACTTC. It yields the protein CASSPTLGLAGGYEQYF.

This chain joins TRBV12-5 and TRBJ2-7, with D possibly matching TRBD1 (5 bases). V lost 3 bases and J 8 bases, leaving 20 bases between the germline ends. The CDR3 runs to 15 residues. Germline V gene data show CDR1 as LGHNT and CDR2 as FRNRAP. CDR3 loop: CASGLVPYDRTQQYF. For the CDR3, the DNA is TGTGCTAGTGGTTTAGTACCTTATGATAGGACACAGCAGTACTTC.

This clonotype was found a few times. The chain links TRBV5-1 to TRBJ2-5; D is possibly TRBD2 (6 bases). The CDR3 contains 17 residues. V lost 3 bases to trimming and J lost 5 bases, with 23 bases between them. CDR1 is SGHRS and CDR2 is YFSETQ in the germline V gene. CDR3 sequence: CASSWGVDLVFGETQYF. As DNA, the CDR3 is TGCGCCAGCAGCTGGGGGGTAGACTTGGTGTTTGGCGAGACCCAGTACTTC. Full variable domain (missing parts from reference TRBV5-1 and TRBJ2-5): KAGVTQTPRYLIKTRGQQVTLSCSPISGHRSVSWYQQTPGQGLQFLFEYFSETQRNKGNFPGRFSGRQFSNSRSEMNVSTLELGDSALYLCASSWGVDLVFGETQYFGPGTRLLVL.

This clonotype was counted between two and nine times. The CDR3 here is CASRTSGRVYEQFF. CDR3 in DNA: TGTGCCAGCCGTACTAGCGGGAGGGTTTATGAGCAGTTCTTC. This chain connects TRBV6-5 to TRBJ2-1; 13 nucleotides agree with TRBD2. Germline-derived CDR1 and CDR2 are MNHEY and SVGAGI. The V and J ends lost 8 bases and 8 bases, in that order; junction bases with no gene match: 6. The CDR3 contains 14 residues.

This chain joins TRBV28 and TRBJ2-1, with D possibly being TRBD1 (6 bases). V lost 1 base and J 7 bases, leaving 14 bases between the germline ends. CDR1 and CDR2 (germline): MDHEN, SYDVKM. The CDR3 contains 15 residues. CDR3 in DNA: TGTGCCAGCAGTTTATCTGGACAGCGTCGGAATGAGCAGTTCTTC. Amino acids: CASSLSGQRRNEQFF.

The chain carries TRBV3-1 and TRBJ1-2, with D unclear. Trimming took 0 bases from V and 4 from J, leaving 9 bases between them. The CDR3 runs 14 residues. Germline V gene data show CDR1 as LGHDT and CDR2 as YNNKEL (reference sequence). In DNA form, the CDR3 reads TGTGCCAGCAGCCAAGAGACGGTTGCCTATGGCTACACCTTC. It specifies CASSQETVAYGYTF.

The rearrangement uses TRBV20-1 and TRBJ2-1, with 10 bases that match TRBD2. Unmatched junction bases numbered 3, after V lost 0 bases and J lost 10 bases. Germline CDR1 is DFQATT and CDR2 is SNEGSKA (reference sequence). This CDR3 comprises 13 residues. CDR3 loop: CSARDSGRLEQFF. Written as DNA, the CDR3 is TGCAGTGCTAGAGATAGCGGGAGGCTAGAGCAGTTCTTC.

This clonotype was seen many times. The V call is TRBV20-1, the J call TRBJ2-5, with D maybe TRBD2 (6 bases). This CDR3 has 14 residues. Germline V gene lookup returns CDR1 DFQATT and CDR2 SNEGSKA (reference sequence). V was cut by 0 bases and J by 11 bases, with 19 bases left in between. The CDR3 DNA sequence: TGCAGTGCTAGAGAAGGTTCTAGCGCGAGAGAGCAGTACTTC. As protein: CSAREGSSAREQYF.

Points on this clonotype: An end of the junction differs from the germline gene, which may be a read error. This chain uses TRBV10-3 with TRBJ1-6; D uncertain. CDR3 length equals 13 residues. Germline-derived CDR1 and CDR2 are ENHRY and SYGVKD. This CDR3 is CAIRESINSPLHF. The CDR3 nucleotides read TGTGCCATCAGGGAGTCGATTAATTCACCCCTCCACTTT.